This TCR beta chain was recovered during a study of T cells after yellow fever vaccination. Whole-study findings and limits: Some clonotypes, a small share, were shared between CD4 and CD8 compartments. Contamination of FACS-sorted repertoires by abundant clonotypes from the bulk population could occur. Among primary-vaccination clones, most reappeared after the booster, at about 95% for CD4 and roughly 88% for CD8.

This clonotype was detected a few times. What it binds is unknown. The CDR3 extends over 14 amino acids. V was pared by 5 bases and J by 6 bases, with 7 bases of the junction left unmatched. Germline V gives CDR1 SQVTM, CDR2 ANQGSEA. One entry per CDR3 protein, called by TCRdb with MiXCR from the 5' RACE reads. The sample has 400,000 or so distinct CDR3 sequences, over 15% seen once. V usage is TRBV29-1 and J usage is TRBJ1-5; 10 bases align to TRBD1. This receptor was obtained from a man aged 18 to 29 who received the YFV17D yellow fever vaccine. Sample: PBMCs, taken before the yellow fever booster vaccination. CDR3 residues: CSVTTGGSFQPQHF. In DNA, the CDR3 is TGCAGCGTTACGACAGGGGGCTCGTTTCAGCCCCAGCATTTT.